This T cell receptor beta chain was identified in a study of blood T cell repertoires in COVID-19. Only in-frame clones appear in the TCRdb table, and some are missing; sequencing was by immunoSEQ multiplex PCR. This table has fewer than 300,000 clones, approximately 84% appearing once. Germline loops: CDR1 WSHSY, CDR2 SAAADI. This CDR3 has 13 amino acids. V lost 2 bases and J lost 8, with 12 bases in between. The clonotype comes from a human donor with COVID-19, enrolled during active disease. The donor label of this sample is uncertain. Sequenced sample: peripheral blood. The rearrangement links TRBV10-2 to TRBJ1-2; D unresolved. For the CDR3, the DNA is TGCGCCAGCAGTGAGGATAGCTCCTACGGCTACACCTTC. Its translation: CASSEDSSYGYTF.